These 25 T cell receptor beta chains came from one sample sequenced in a study of CD8+ T cells in alopecia areata. Specified treatment: oral pan-JAK inhibitor, 5-10 mg twice daily. RNA was extracted and reverse transcribed into cDNA as the sequencing template. The assay was immunoSEQ multiplex PCR, and TCRdb's table has in-frame clones only and misses some. The sample holds approximately 220,000 clones, 35% to 40% seen once. The sample here was CD4+ T cells sorted from blood, taken between weeks 30 and 35, from a patient treated with tofacitinib. The source of these receptors is a human donor with alopecia areata.

This clone was seen repeatedly, ten times or more. V is TRBV9 and J is TRBJ1-6; weak D call: TRBD1 (6 bases). In germline, CDR1 is SGDLS, CDR2 YYNGEE. Deletions cut 1 base from V and 13 bases from J, with 21 bases between. The CDR3 totals 16 residues. CDR3: CASSVTDSRGLGPLHF. In nucleotides, the CDR3 is TGTGCCAGCAGCGTAACGGACAGCCGCGGGTTGGGGCCCCTCCACTTT.

As concerns this clone: A much more abundant neighbour one base away suggests this may be a read error. Other DNA sequences in this sample translate to the same CDR3. The chain is built from TRBV27 and TRBJ1-5, with a weak D call TRBD1 (6 bases). This CDR3 region has 13 residues. V gave up 6 bases and J gave up 1 base, with 7 bases separating them. CDR1 is MNHEY, CDR2 SMNVEV, per germline (reference sequence). The chain's CDR3 is CASSGQSNQPQHF. The DNA of the CDR3 is TGTGCCAGCAGCGGACAGAGCAATCAGCCCCAGCATTTT.

In regard to this clone: This CDR3 is also generated by other DNA sequences in the sample. The chain couples TRBV4-1 to TRBJ2-5; TRBD2 matches 14 bases. Germline trimming cut 2 bases from V and 2 bases from J; bases unmatched to any gene: 10. The CDR3 is 19 residues long. The V gene's germline CDR1 is MGHRA and CDR2 YSYEKL. The CDR3 here is CASSQTPGTSGRGQETQYF. CDR3 DNA sequence: TGCGCCAGCAGCCAAACCCCCGGGACTAGCGGGAGAGGGCAAGAGACCCAGTACTTC.

The chain uses TRBV6-5 and TRBJ1-5, with 9 bases fitting TRBD1. Germline-derived CDR1 and CDR2 are MNHEY and SVGAGI. Trimming took 7 bases from V and 0 from J; bases not matched to a gene: 4. This CDR3 spans 15 amino acids. CDR3 sequence reads: CASKTGGYSNQPQHF. DNA for the CDR3: TGTGCCAGCAAGACAGGGGGGTATAGCAATCAGCCCCAGCATTTT.

This clone has a handful of counts. The chain is built from TRBV19 and TRBJ2-2; D not certain. This CDR3 is built from 14 residues. CDR1 and CDR2 from the germline V gene are LNHDA and SQIVND (reference sequence). Trimming stripped 4 bases from V and 0 bases from J, with 6 bases between. The CDR3 sequence is CASSNQANTGELFF. The CDR3 bases are TGTGCCAGTAGTAACCAAGCGAACACCGGGGAGCTGTTTTTT. Full variable domain (missing parts from reference TRBV19 and TRBJ2-2): DGGITQSPKYLFRKEGQNVTLSCEQNLNHDAMYWYRQDPGQGLRLIYYSQIVNDFQKGDIAEGYSVSREKKESFPLTVTSAQKNPTAFYLCASSNQANTGELFFGEGSRLTVL.

This clone was picked up a small number of times. V is TRBV5-6 and J is TRBJ1-2; D is unclear. The germline V gene encodes CDR1 SGHDT and CDR2 YYEEEE. Trimming removed 4 bases at V and 3 bases at J, with 7 bases between. This CDR3 comprises 12 residues. This CDR3 reads CASSPLDYGYTF. The CDR3 coding sequence is TGTGCCAGCAGCCCCCTTGACTATGGCTACACCTTC.

The rearrangement uses TRBV11-2 and TRBJ1-1, with D uncertain. Trimming took 4 bases from V and 3 from J, leaving 9 bases between them. Looked up from germline, CDR1 is SGHAT and CDR2 is FQNNGV. The CDR3 consists of 13 residues. The DNA of the CDR3 is TGTGCCAGCAGCTCGTTCACGGACACTGAAGCTTTCTTT. It specifies CASSSFTDTEAFF.

The V and J genes are TRBV19 and TRBJ2-5; D is uncertain. Deletions cut 3 bases from V and 3 bases from J, with 8 bases between. Germline assignment: CDR1 LNHDA and CDR2 SQIVND (reference sequence). This CDR3 spans 13 amino acids. CDR3 region: CASSMWREETQYF. The CDR3 bases are TGTGCCAGTAGTATGTGGAGAGAAGAGACCCAGTACTTC.

The CDR3 coding sequence is TGTGCCAGCAGCTTATTGCAGGTCACTGAAGCTTTCTTT. Translating gives CASSLLQVTEAFF. This rearrangement joins TRBV7-9 to TRBJ1-1, with unresolved D. The ends were cut back, 2 bases at V and 4 bases at J, with 8 bases in the middle. Per germline, CDR1 SEHNR and CDR2 FQNEAQ (reference sequence). The CDR3 runs 13 residues.

This clone was recorded a few times. The V gene is TRBV29-1, the J gene TRBJ2-6, with D uncertain. Trimming took 4 bases from V and 2 from J, leaving 9 bases between them. In germline, CDR1 is SQVTM, CDR2 ANQGSEA. The CDR3 consists of 14 residues. The CDR3: CSVGQLAGANVLTF. The DNA of the CDR3 is TGCAGCGTTGGTCAGTTAGCTGGGGCCAACGTCCTGACTTTC.

This clone was seen more than once but under ten times. The V and J genes are TRBV18 and TRBJ1-4; D unresolved. The CDR3 loop spans 14 amino acids. V lost 4 bases and J lost 4, with 10 bases in between. Germline V lookup: CDR1 KGHSH, CDR2 LQKENI. CDR3 region: CASSRSTLNEKLFF. In DNA form, the CDR3 reads TGTGCCAGCTCACGTAGCACCCTTAATGAAAAACTGTTTTTT. Based on the CDR3 plus reference TRBV18 and TRBJ1-4, the full variable domain is NAGVMQNPRHLVRRRGQEARLRCSPMKGHSHVYWYRQLPEEGLKFMVYLQKENIIDESGMPKERFSAEFPKEGPSILRIQQVVRGDSAAYFCASSRSTLNEKLFFGSGTQLSVL.

This clone was counted a few times. The chain links TRBV28 to TRBJ2-3, with D unclear. The CDR3 runs to 13 residues. The V end was cut by 6 bases, the J end by 3 bases, with 10 bases between. Germline V gene sequence: CDR1 MDHEN, CDR2 SYDVKM. CDR3 loop: CASRPWRTDTQYF. The DNA of the CDR3 is TGTGCCAGCAGGCCATGGAGAACAGATACGCAGTATTTT.

This clone was detected a few times. The CDR3 here is CASSLGGGRDGYTF. The CDR3 DNA follows: TGCGCCAGCAGCTTGGGAGGGGGCCGCGATGGCTACACCTTC. V gene TRBV5-1 combines with J gene TRBJ1-2, with 7 nucleotides matching TRBD1. Germline CDR1 and CDR2: SGHRS and YFSETQ. The CDR3 totals 14 residues. The V segment lost 0 bases and the J segment 6 bases; nucleotides outside the gene matches: 5.

This clone was seen a handful of times. The chain couples TRBV9 to TRBJ2-2; 7 bases are shared with TRBD1. Germline CDR1 SGDLS, CDR2 YYNGEE. The CDR3 covers 16 residues. Germline trimming cut 2 bases from V and 0 bases from J; bases unmatched to any gene: 4. The CDR3 DNA follows: TGTGCCAGCAGCGTTACAGGGACAGCGAACACCGGGGAGCTGTTTTTT. It specifies CASSVTGTANTGELFF.

This clone has a handful of counts. The CDR3 DNA is TGTGCCAGCAGTTTTGCGGGCACAAATCAGCCCCAGCATTTT. This gives the protein CASSFAGTNQPQHF. This chain uses TRBV6-6 with TRBJ1-5, with D hard to call. The germline V and J ends were trimmed by 4 bases and 4 bases, with 11 bases remaining between them. From germline, CDR1 is MNHNY and CDR2 SVGAGI (reference sequence). The CDR3 runs to 14 residues.

This clone was seen a handful of times. This rearrangement joins TRBV6-6 to TRBJ1-6; D is ambiguous. From germline, CDR1 is MNHNY and CDR2 SVGAGI (reference sequence). The CDR3 runs to 15 residues. Trimming took off 0 bases at V and 8 bases at J, with 11 bases between the two ends. The CDR3 DNA reads TGTGCCAGCAGTTACTCGAGCCCGGGCTATTCACCCCTCCACTTT. Protein: CASSYSSPGYSPLHF.

This clone was seen repeatedly, ten times or more. This chain uses TRBV29-1 with TRBJ2-1; 10 bases are shared with TRBD2. CDR3 length: 15 amino acids. J was trimmed by 7 bases and V by 6 bases; bases with no gene match: 12. From germline, CDR1 is SQVTM and CDR2 ANQGSEA. CDR3 bases: TGCAGCGTCACTTCTGGGCCTAGCGGGAGAAATGAGCAGTTCTTC. This codes for CSVTSGPSGRNEQFF.

The chain joins TRBV2 to TRBJ2-1; D may be TRBD1 (5 bases). Germline CDR1 is SNHLY and CDR2 is FYNNEI. This CDR3 region has 14 residues. Trimming pared 6 bases from V and 0 bases from J, leaving 9 bases between. DNA of the CDR3: TGTGCCAGCAGGGACACAGGCTCCTACAATGAGCAGTTCTTC. Residues: CASRDTGSYNEQFF. Variable domain in full (rest from reference TRBV2 and TRBJ2-1): EPEVTQTPSHQVTQMGQEVILRCVPISNHLYFYWYRQILGQKVEFLVSFYNNEISEKSEIFDDQFSVERPDGSNFTLKIRSTKLEDSAMYFCASRDTGSYNEQFFGPGTRLTVL.

V is TRBV5-1 and J is TRBJ1-4, with D maybe TRBD1 (6 bases). Germline V CDR1 and CDR2: SGHRS, YFSETQ. Deletions cut 4 bases from V and 5 bases from J, with 12 bases between. The CDR3 totals 14 residues. DNA for the CDR3: TGCGCCAGCAGCCCGGGGGCACCCAATGAAAAACTGTTTTTT. Amino acids: CASSPGAPNEKLFF.

CDR3 amino acids: CAWTSGSTDTQYF. CDR3 coding DNA: TGTGCCTGGACTAGCGGGAGCACAGATACGCAGTATTTT. The V call is TRBV30, the J call TRBJ2-3; the match to TRBD2 covers 8 bases. The germline V gene has CDR1 GTSNPN and CDR2 SVGIG (reference sequence). The CDR3 totals 13 residues. V dropped 4 bases and J dropped 0; count of bases not matched to a gene: 0.

This clone has only a few counts. The rearrangement links TRBV29-1 to TRBJ2-2, with TRBD2 matching over 8 bases. The CDR3 contains 15 residues. CDR1 and CDR2 from the germline V gene are SQVTM and ANQGSEA. Germline trimming cut 6 bases from V and 0 bases from J; bases unmatched to any gene: 6. The CDR3 DNA sequence: TGCAGCGTGGGAAGCGGGAGTGCGAACACCGGGGAGCTGTTTTTT. Protein sequence: CSVGSGSANTGELFF.

This clone has a handful of counts. This chain joins TRBV4-2 and TRBJ2-7; 8 bases match TRBD2. CDR1 and CDR2 from the germline V gene are LGHNA and YNFKEQ. The CDR3 runs 18 residues. J gave up 1 base and V 0 bases, and 11 bases lay outside the gene matches. The CDR3, as DNA: TGTGCCAGCAGCCAAGACTTGCGGGGGGTAGGGTCGTCCTACGAGCAGTACTTC. It is translated as CASSQDLRGVGSSYEQYF.

This clone was found many times. The V call is TRBV5-1, the J call TRBJ1-1; tentative D call: TRBD1 (6 bases). CDR1 SGHRS and CDR2 YFSETQ come from the germline V gene. This CDR3 has 15 amino acids. Between the trimmed V and J ends, which lost 0 bases and 1 base, there was a span of 10 bases. The CDR3 loop reads CASSLEGGSNTEAFF. Here the CDR3 DNA reads TGCGCCAGCAGCTTGGAGGGGGGATCGAACACTGAAGCTTTCTTT. The full variable domain, rest sourced from reference TRBV5-1 and TRBJ1-1, is KAGVTQTPRYLIKTRGQQVTLSCSPISGHRSVSWYQQTPGQGLQFLFEYFSETQRNKGNFPGRFSGRQFSNSRSEMNVSTLELGDSALYLCASSLEGGSNTEAFFGQGTRLTVV.

The rearrangement joins TRBV29-1 to TRBJ2-1; 8 nucleotides align to TRBD1. The germline CDR1 and CDR2 sequences are SQVTM and ANQGSEA. This CDR3 has 14 residues. V gave up 6 bases and J gave up 4 bases; unmatched junction bases: 8. DNA for the CDR3: TGCAGCGTCGCCGGACAGGGCCTTTACAATGAGCAGTTCTTC. Translation: CSVAGQGLYNEQFF.

The J gene is TRBJ2-3, the V gene TRBV4-1, with 9 nucleotides matching TRBD2. The CDR3 totals 15 residues. V was pared by 1 base and J by 5 bases, with 4 bases of the junction left unmatched. The germline CDR1 and CDR2 sequences are MGHRA and YSYEKL. The CDR3 loop is CASSQGGGARDTQYF. Here the CDR3 DNA reads TGCGCCAGCAGCCAAGGCGGGGGGGCCAGAGATACGCAGTATTTT.